The clone carrying this T cell receptor beta chain was observed at least ten times. Antigen: not known. Regions amplified from RNA transcripts were the TCR beta CDR3 regions. In the first-round RT-PCR of the TCR CDR3, the HTBI primer set was used. MiXCR was run by TCRdb on the multiplex PCR reads, yielding one entry per CDR3 protein. The top ten clones hold 18% of a sample with about 560,000 distinct CDR3 sequences, around 17% of them seen once. Exclusion of patients followed from uncontrolled infection, other autoimmune disease, pregnancy or lactation. This CDR3 has 15 residues. After removal of 4 bases from V and 8 bases from J, the junction contained 11 bases not matched to a gene. Germline loops: CDR1 MDHEN, CDR2 SYDVKM. The data originate from a study of T cells in Graves' hyperthyroidism and ophthalmopathy. The study's findings and limits: In simple terms, a model built on 13 V-J features told ophthalmopathy apart from stable hyperthyroidism. Peripheral blood also featured most of the thyroid clonotypes expanded above 0.001.

Sequenced: blood. This TCR was recovered from a woman aged 18 to 35 with Graves' hyperthyroidism. The chain combines TRBV28 with TRBJ1-2; 9 nucleotides line up with TRBD1. In nucleotides, the CDR3 is TGTGCCAGCAGTTCGGGGACAGGGTTCAGTCGGGGCTACACCTTC. This translates into CASSSGTGFSRGYTF.